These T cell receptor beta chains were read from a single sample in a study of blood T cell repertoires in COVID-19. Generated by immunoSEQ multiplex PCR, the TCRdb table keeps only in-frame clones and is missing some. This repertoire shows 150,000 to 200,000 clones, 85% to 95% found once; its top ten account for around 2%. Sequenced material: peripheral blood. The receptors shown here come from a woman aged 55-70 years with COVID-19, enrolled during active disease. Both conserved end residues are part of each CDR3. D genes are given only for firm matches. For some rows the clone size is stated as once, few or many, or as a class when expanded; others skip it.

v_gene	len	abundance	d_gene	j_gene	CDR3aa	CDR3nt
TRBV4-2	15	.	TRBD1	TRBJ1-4	CASSLAGTGVEKLFF	TGTGCCAGCAGCCTAGCGGGGACAGGGGTCGAAAAACTGTTTTTT
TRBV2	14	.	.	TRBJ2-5	CASSEALAGETQYF	TGTGCCAGCAGTGAAGCTCTAGCTGGGGAGACCCAGTACTTC
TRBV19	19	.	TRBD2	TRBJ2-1	CASSIWLAGGQSSYNEQFF	TGTGCCAGTAGTATTTGGCTAGCGGGGGGCCAGAGCTCCTACAATGAGCAGTTCTTC
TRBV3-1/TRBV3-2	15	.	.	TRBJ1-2	CASSQQGSWNYGYTF	TGTGCCAGCAGCCAACAGGGTTCGTGGAACTATGGCTACACCTTC
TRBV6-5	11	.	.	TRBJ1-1	CASGANTEAFF	TGTGCCTCTGGGGCGAACACTGAAGCTTTCTTT
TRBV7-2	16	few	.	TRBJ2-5	CASSLALAGMQETQYF	TGTGCCAGCAGCTTAGCGCTTGCGGGGATGCAAGAGACCCAGTACTTC
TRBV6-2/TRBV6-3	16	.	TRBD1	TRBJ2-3	CASSQPGGSSTDTQYF	TGTGCCAGCAGTCAACCAGGGGGCTCTAGCACAGATACGCAGTATTTT
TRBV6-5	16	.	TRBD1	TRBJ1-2	CASSYGDRVNRYGYTF	TGTGCCAGCAGTTACGGCGACAGGGTTAATCGCTATGGCTACACCTTC
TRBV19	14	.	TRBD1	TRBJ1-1	CASSIQGAIIEAFF	TGTGCCAGTAGTATTCAGGGGGCGATAATTGAAGCTTTCTTT
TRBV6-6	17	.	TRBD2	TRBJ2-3	CASSRSQLAGGPDTQYF	TGTGCCAGCAGTAGATCGCAACTAGCGGGGGGGCCGGATACGCAGTATTTT
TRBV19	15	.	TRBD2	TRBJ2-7	CASSMGEGLVYEQYF	TGTGCCAGTAGTATGGGGGAGGGACTTGTCTACGAGCAGTACTTC
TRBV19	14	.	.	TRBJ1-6	CASKEDRYNSPLHF	TGTGCCAGTAAGGAGGATCGGTATAATTCACCCCTCCACTTT
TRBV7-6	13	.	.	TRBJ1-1	CASSGTNRAEAFF	TGTGCCAGCAGCGGGACGAACAGGGCTGAAGCTTTCTTT
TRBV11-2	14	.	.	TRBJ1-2	CASSLDFLSGGYTF	TGTGCCAGCAGCTTAGACTTTTTGAGCGGTGGCTACACCTTC
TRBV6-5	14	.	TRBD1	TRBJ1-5	CASSPRTGDQPQHF	TGTGCCAGCAGTCCGAGGACAGGGGATCAGCCCCAGCATTTT
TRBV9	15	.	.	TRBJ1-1	CASSPRGGANTEAFF	TGTGCCAGCAGCCCGCGAGGGGGAGCGAACACTGAAGCTTTCTTT
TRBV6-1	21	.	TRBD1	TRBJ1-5	CASSEALPGQWRRVSNQPQHF	TGTGCCAGCAGTGAAGCGCTTCCGGGACAGTGGAGGCGGGTTAGCAATCAGCCCCAGCATTTT
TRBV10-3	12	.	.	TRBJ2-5	CAISGGQETQYF	TGTGCCATCAGCGGGGGCCAAGAGACCCAGTACTTC
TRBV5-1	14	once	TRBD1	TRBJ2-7	CASSSRDRGDEQYF	TGCGCCAGCAGCTCCCGGGACAGGGGAGACGAGCAGTACTTC
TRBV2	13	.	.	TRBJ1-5	CASSRVSNQPQHF	TGTGCCAGCAGTCGGGTAAGCAATCAGCCCCAGCATTTT
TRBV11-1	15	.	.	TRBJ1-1	CASSLEGYLDTEAFF	TGTGCCAGCAGCTTGGAGGGGTATTTGGACACTGAAGCTTTCTTT
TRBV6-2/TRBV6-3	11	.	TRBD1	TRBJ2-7	CASSYGQAQYF	TGTGCCAGCAGTTACGGACAGGCCCAGTACTTC
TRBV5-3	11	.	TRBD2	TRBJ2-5	CARSRSGVKYF	TGTGCCAGAAGCCGTAGCGGGGTGAAGTACTTC
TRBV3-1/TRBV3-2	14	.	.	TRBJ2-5	CASSHRAGRETQYF	TGTGCCAGCAGCCACCGGGCAGGGCGGGAGACCCAGTACTTC
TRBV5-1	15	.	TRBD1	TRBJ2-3	CASRTQGAGTDTQYF	TGCGCCAGCAGGACACAGGGGGCCGGCACAGATACGCAGTATTTT
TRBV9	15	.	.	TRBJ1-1	CASTQVNIAPTEAFF	TGTGCCAGCACCCAAGTAAACATAGCTCCGACTGAAGCTTTCTTT
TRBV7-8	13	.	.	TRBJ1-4	CASSLGHREKLFF	TGTGCCAGCAGCTTAGGACACAGGGAAAAACTGTTTTTT
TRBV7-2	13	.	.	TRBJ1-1	CASSSQLYTEAFF	TGTGCCAGCAGCTCCCAACTTTACACTGAAGCTTTCTTT
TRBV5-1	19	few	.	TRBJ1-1	CASSLEPNRALRLNTEAFF	TGCGCCAGCAGCTTGGAACCGAACAGGGCCCTCCGCCTGAACACTGAAGCTTTCTTT
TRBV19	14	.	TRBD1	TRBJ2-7	CASSVDRGSYEQYF	TGTGCCAGTAGTGTAGACAGGGGATCCTACGAGCAGTACTTC
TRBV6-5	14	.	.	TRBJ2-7	CASSYAGAGYEQYF	TGTGCCAGCAGTTACGCGGGGGCTGGCTACGAGCAGTACTTC
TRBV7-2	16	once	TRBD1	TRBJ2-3	CASRAKWDSNTDTQYF	TGTGCCAGCAGGGCTAAATGGGACAGTAACACAGATACGCAGTATTTT
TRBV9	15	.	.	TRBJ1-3	CASSVEAVRESTIYF	TGTGCCAGCAGCGTAGAGGCAGTCCGGGAGAGTACCATATATTTT
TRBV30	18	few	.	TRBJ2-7	CAWSDLRGICQLSYEQYF	TGTGCCTGGAGTGATCTACGAGGGATTTGCCAACTCTCCTACGAGCAGTACTTC
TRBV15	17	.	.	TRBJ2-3	CATSKRSRVTSTDTQYF	TGTGCCACCAGCAAGAGATCCCGGGTCACTAGCACAGATACGCAGTATTTT
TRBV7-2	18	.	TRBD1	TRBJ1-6	CASSLRDPQGAGNSPLHF	TGTGCCAGCAGCTTAAGGGACCCACAGGGGGCAGGGAATTCACCCCTCCACTTT
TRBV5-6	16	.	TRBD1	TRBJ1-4	CASSLASQGVVEKLFF	TGTGCCAGCAGCCTTGCCTCACAGGGGGTGGTTGAAAAACTGTTTTTT
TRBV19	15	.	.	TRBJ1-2	CASSIPAGETYGYTF	TGTGCCAGTAGTATACCGGCAGGGGAGACCTATGGCTACACCTTC
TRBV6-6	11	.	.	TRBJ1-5	CASSFDQPQHF	TGTGCCAGCAGTTTCGATCAGCCCCAGCATTTT
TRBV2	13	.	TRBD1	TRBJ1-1	CASNGEDRGEAFF	TGTGCCAGCAACGGAGAGGACAGGGGGGAAGCTTTCTTT
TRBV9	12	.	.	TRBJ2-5	CASSVAGETQYF	TGTGCCAGCAGCGTAGCCGGGGAGACCCAGTACTTC
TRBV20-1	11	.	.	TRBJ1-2	CSARREYGYTF	TGCAGTGCTAGGAGGGAATATGGCTACACCTTC
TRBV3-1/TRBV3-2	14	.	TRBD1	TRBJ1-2	CASSPGTATYGYTF	TGTGCCAGCAGCCCCGGGACAGCGACCTATGGCTACACCTTC
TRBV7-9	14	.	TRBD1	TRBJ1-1	CASSRTGVGTEAFF	TGTGCCAGCAGCCGAACAGGGGTAGGGACTGAAGCTTTCTTT
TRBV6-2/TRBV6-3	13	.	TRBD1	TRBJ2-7	CASSAGQVGGQYF	TGTGCCAGCAGCGCGGGACAGGTGGGTGGGCAGTACTTC
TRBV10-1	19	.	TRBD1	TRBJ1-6	CASSESPGQPTSYNSPLHF	TGCGCCAGCAGTGAATCTCCGGGACAGCCTACCTCCTATAATTCACCCCTCCACTTT
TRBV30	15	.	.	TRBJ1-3	CAWSGMRASGNTIYF	TGTGCCTGGAGTGGTATGAGGGCCTCTGGAAACACCATATATTTT
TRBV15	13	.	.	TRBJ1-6	CATSRVSNSPLHF	TGTGCCACCAGCAGAGTTTCGAATTCACCCCTCCACTTT
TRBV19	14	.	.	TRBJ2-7	CASSAGSYSYEQYF	TGTGCCAGTAGCGCAGGCTCTTACTCCTACGAGCAGTACTTC
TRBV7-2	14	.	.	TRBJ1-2	CASSLRDINYGYTF	TGTGCCAGCAGCTTAAGGGACATAAACTATGGCTACACCTTC
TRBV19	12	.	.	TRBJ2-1	CASSIVTGEQFF	TGTGCCAGTAGTATAGTCACAGGAGAGCAGTTCTTC
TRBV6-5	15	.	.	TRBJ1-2	CASTGDTRRIGGYTF	TGTGCCAGCACCGGGGACACGCGACGCATTGGAGGCTACACCTTC
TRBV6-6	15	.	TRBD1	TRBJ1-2	CASTQGQVENYGYTF	TGTGCCAGCACCCAAGGACAGGTGGAAAACTATGGCTACACCTTC
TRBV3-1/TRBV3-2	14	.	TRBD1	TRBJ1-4	CASSLRQGVRKLFF	TGTGCCAGCAGCCTTCGACAGGGGGTCAGAAAACTGTTTTTT
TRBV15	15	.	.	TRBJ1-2	CATSRGGNFVYGYTF	TGTGCCACCAGCAGAGGGGGCAATTTCGTTTATGGCTACACCTTC
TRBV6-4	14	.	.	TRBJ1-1	CASSESPTMTEAFF	TGTGCCAGCAGTGAGTCCCCGACAATGACTGAAGCTTTCTTT